This is a list of T cell receptor beta chains from one sample in a study of T cells in Graves' hyperthyroidism and ophthalmopathy. TCRdb reprocessed the multiplex PCR reads with MiXCR, giving one entry per CDR3 protein. The sample holds approximately 330,000 distinct CDR3 sequences, roughly 13% seen once. Material: blood. The receptors derive from a woman in her thirties or forties with Graves' ophthalmopathy. Both conserved end residues are part of each CDR3. Each record gives: D gene, clone size, J gene, V gene, CDR3 protein, CDR3 DNA. D genes are given only for firm matches. The listing skips clone size in some rows; elsewhere it reads once, few, many or a size class.

>.|many|TRBJ2-3|TRBV10-3
CAISESLQRPKGDTQYF
TGTGCCATCAGTGAGTCCCTACAACGGCCAAAAGGAGATACGCAGTATTTT
>.|many|TRBJ1-1|TRBV3-1
CASSQSEGITEAFF
TGTGCCAGCAGCCAATCGGAAGGGATCACTGAAGCTTTCTTT
>.|few|TRBJ1-6|TRBV7-9
CASSPAFDSPLHF
TGTGCCAGCAGCCCTGCATTCGATTCACCCCTCCACTTT
>.|many|TRBJ2-7|TRBV28
CASSPRGGIVHEQYF
TGTGCCAGCAGCCCGAGGGGGGGAATCGTCCACGAGCAGTACTTC
>TRBD2|.|TRBJ2-1|TRBV13
CASSPWLRTSGRVPYNEQFF
TGTGCCAGCAGCCCCTGGCTCAGGACTAGCGGGAGAGTTCCATACAATGAGCAGTTCTTC
>TRBD1|many|TRBJ1-5|TRBV12-3/TRBV12-4
CASSSLSGGARPQHF
TGTGCCAGCAGTTCCCTGTCAGGGGGGGCCAGGCCCCAGCATTTT
>.|many|TRBJ2-7|TRBV5-6
CASSRPGLNYEQYF
TGTGCCAGCAGCCGGCCGGGACTGAACTACGAGCAGTACTTC
>.|many|TRBJ1-4|TRBV12-3/TRBV12-4
CASSTDGINEKLFF
TGTGCCAGCAGCACGGACGGGATTAATGAAAAACTGTTTTTT
>.|many|TRBJ2-2|TRBV6-1
CASSPKDTRNTGELFF
TGTGCCAGCAGTCCCAAGGACACGAGAAACACCGGGGAGCTGTTTTTT
>.|few|TRBJ2-1|TRBV12-3/TRBV12-4
CASSPRQEREQFF
TGTGCCAGCAGTCCCCGACAGGAGAGGGAGCAGTTCTTC
>.|many|TRBJ2-3|TRBV7-9
CASSLSSVSTDTQYF
TGTGCCAGCAGCTTAAGCAGCGTTTCCACAGATACGCAGTATTTT
>.|many|TRBJ1-5|TRBV7-8
CASSLVGGRGNQPQHF
TGTGCCAGCAGCTTAGTTGGGGGCCGTGGCAATCAGCCCCAGCATTTT
>.|.|TRBJ2-2|TRBV7-6
CASRPLAGELFF
TGTGCCAGCAGGCCCTTGGCAGGGGAGCTGTTTTTT
>TRBD1|many|TRBJ1-1|TRBV28
CASSHDRVELDTEAFF
TGTGCCAGCAGTCACGACAGGGTTGAATTGGACACTGAAGCTTTCTTT
>.|.|TRBJ2-1|TRBV2
CASSDSQATYNEQFF
TGTGCCAGCAGTGATTCACAGGCCACCTACAATGAGCAGTTCTTC
>TRBD2|.|TRBJ2-7|TRBV27
CASSFLRTSGRNEQYF
TGTGCCAGCAGTTTCCTTAGGACTAGCGGGAGGAACGAGCAGTACTTC
>.|.|TRBJ1-2|TRBV7-9
CASGQNYGYTF
TGTGCCAGCGGGCAGAACTATGGCTACACCTTC
>.|many|TRBJ2-7|TRBV20-1
CSASAPSTYEQYF
TGCAGTGCTAGTGCACCAAGTACCTACGAGCAGTACTTC
>TRBD2|many|TRBJ2-1|TRBV28
CASSNGRGGHYNEQFF
TGTGCCAGCAGCAATGGGCGGGGGGGGCACTACAATGAGCAGTTCTTC
>.|many|TRBJ1-1|TRBV11-2
CASSIERGRGTEAFF
TGTGCCAGCAGCATCGAGAGGGGTCGGGGGACTGAAGCTTTCTTT
>.|many|TRBJ2-3|TRBV10-3
CAISESITDTQYF
TGTGCCATCAGTGAGTCGATAACAGATACGCAGTATTTT
>TRBD2|.|TRBJ2-7|TRBV18
CASSPGLGVEQYF
TGTGCCAGCTCACCCGGACTAGGGGTAGAGCAGTACTTC
>TRBD1|many|TRBJ1-6|TRBV6-1
CASNSGQGVSPLHF
TGTGCCAGCAACAGCGGACAGGGGGTCTCACCCCTCCACTTT
>.|few|TRBJ2-7|TRBV7-6
CASSLMDYEQYF
TGTGCCAGCAGCCTGATGGACTACGAGCAGTACTTC
>.|.|TRBJ2-5|TRBV4-1
CASSQAQTQYF
TGCGCCAGCAGCCAAGCCCAGACCCAGTACTTC
>TRBD2|many|TRBJ2-7|TRBV29-1
CSVDTSGQEQYF
TGCAGCGTTGATACTAGCGGGCAAGAGCAGTACTTC
>.|many|TRBJ2-7|TRBV2
CASRFQGIPYEQYF
TGTGCCAGCAGATTTCAGGGAATCCCCTACGAGCAGTACTTC
>.|many|TRBJ2-1|TRBV7-9
CASSLSGSNYNEQFF
TGTGCCAGCAGCTTAAGTGGGTCAAACTACAATGAGCAGTTCTTC
>TRBD2|.|TRBJ2-5|TRBV19
CASSVLAGAIQETQYF
TGTGCCAGTAGTGTGCTGGCGGGAGCGATTCAAGAGACCCAGTACTTC
>.|many|TRBJ1-1|TRBV2
CASQVARGEAFF
TGTGCCAGCCAAGTTGCCCGGGGTGAAGCTTTCTTT
>TRBD1|many|TRBJ2-7|TRBV29-1
CSVKQGAGLYEQYF
TGCAGCGTAAAACAGGGGGCGGGTCTCTACGAGCAGTACTTC
>.|many|TRBJ2-2|TRBV20-1
CSVLGPGSNTGELFF
TGCAGTGTTCTAGGGCCCGGGAGCAACACCGGGGAGCTGTTTTTT
>TRBD2|.|TRBJ2-1|TRBV7-9
CASSTSGGYNEQFF
TGTGCCAGCAGCACTAGCGGGGGATACAATGAGCAGTTCTTC
>.|.|TRBJ2-7|TRBV20-1
CSARLPQDYKQYF
TGCAGTGCTAGATTACCACAAGACTACAAGCAGTACTTC
>TRBD1|many|TRBJ1-1|TRBV5-1
CASHTGQAFMNTEAFF
TGCGCCAGCCACACCGGACAGGCCTTCATGAACACTGAAGCTTTCTTT
>TRBD2|many|TRBJ2-1|TRBV6-1
CASTLLAGGRDEQFF
TGTGCCAGCACTCTTCTAGCGGGGGGTCGTGATGAGCAGTTCTTC
>.|many|TRBJ1-4|TRBV7-6
CATCAVVGEKLFF
TGTGCCACCTGTGCCGTGGTTGGTGAAAAACTGTTTTTT
>TRBD1|many|TRBJ2-2|TRBV29-1
CSVVGTANTGELFF
TGCAGCGTTGTGGGGACAGCTAACACCGGGGAGCTGTTTTTT
>.|many|TRBJ2-2|TRBV15
CATSRAGSRWTGELFF
TGTGCCACCAGCAGAGCGGGGTCGCGATGGACCGGGGAGCTGTTTTTT
>.|many|TRBJ1-1|TRBV2
CASKQGYTEAFF
TGTGCCAGCAAACAGGGTTACACTGAAGCTTTCTTT
>TRBD2|many|TRBJ2-1|TRBV28
CASSTNSAGIGYNEQFF
TGTGCCAGCAGTACTAACTCAGCGGGGATCGGGTACAATGAGCAGTTCTTC
>.|.|TRBJ2-2|TRBV19
CASSRRGFGELFF
TGTGCCAGTAGTAGACGGGGGTTCGGGGAGCTGTTTTTT
>.|few|TRBJ2-1|TRBV18
CASSPSPGSYNEQFF
TGTGCCAGCTCACCCAGCCCGGGCTCCTACAATGAGCAGTTCTTC
>TRBD2|.|TRBJ2-2|TRBV20-1
CSAQQTSPNTGELFF
TGCAGTGCTCAACAGACTAGCCCGAACACCGGGGAGCTGTTTTTT
>TRBD1|.|TRBJ1-6|TRBV9
CASSVQGAVGSPLHF
TGTGCCAGCAGCGTACAGGGGGCGGTGGGATCACCCCTCCACTTT
>TRBD1|.|TRBJ1-3|TRBV18
CASSSSGTGSGNTIYF
TGTGCCAGCTCATCCTCCGGGACAGGGAGTGGAAACACCATATATTTT
>.|many|TRBJ2-1|TRBV10-1
CASSESSPRGEQFF
TGCGCCAGCAGTGAGTCGTCCCCCCGGGGTGAGCAGTTCTTC
>.|many|TRBJ2-6|TRBV6-1
CASASYPASGANVLTF
TGTGCCAGCGCCTCCTATCCAGCTTCTGGGGCCAACGTCCTGACTTTC
>.|many|TRBJ1-1|TRBV2
CASSAQVGTEAFF
TGTGCCAGCAGTGCACAGGTGGGCACTGAAGCTTTCTTT